This TCR beta chain was recovered during a study of blood T cell repertoires in COVID-19. Whole-study context: Sites in the United States, Italy and Spain provided acute and convalescent COVID-19 samples. Sample material is recorded as cDNA or gDNA derived from T cells, B-cell-depleted T cells, or PBMCs.

Per the authors' pipeline: Amplification with reference gene primers provided the estimates of nucleated cell counts. Method: immunoSEQ multiplex PCR; TCRdb's copy keeps in-frame clones and lacks some. V, J and clone size are taken as reported in that table, and D and trimming were inferred from the DNA itself. The sample holds around 200,000 clones, roughly 80% seen once. Germline values: CDR1 MNHEY, CDR2 SMNVEV (reference sequence). Losses at the gene ends were 3 bases for V and 3 bases for J; bases not matched to a gene: 16. The CDR3 runs 19 residues. The TCR sequence derives from a man aged 45-65 years who had recovered from COVID-19. The J gene is TRBJ1-1, the V gene TRBV27, with 10 bases matching TRBD1. Sequencing was performed on peripheral blood. The CDR3 reads CASSFRPGQGTSKDTEAFF. The CDR3, as DNA: TGTGCCAGCAGTTTTAGACCGGGACAGGGGACGTCAAAGGACACTGAAGCTTTCTTT.